These T cell receptor beta chains were read from a single sample in a study of shared clonotypes between healthy human individuals. TCRdb's table, derived via immunoSEQ multiplex PCR, lists solely in-frame clones and lacks some. This sample has some 500,000 clones, with 60% to 80% found just once. The specimen sequenced was PBMCs. The receptors originated from a woman between 40 and 50 years old in good health. Some clones in this sample may be carry-over from other donors' samples. CDR3s include the opening cysteine and the closing phenylalanine or tryptophan. A D gene is named only where the DNA matches it firmly. Some rows have no size entry. The others give once, few or many, or a class for an expanded clone.

size	V	J	D	CDR3	DNA
NA	TRBV28	TRBJ2-3	NA	CASKPTTSTDTQYF	TGTGCCAGCAAGCCCACAACTAGCACAGATACGCAGTATTTT
NA	TRBV7-2	TRBJ2-7	TRBD1	CASSLYGQGASEQYF	TGTGCCAGCAGCTTATACGGACAGGGGGCAAGTGAGCAGTACTTC
NA	TRBV5-6	TRBJ2-5	NA	CASSSTQGFETQYF	TGTGCCAGCAGCTCGACACAGGGTTTTGAGACCCAGTACTTC
NA	TRBV7-9	TRBJ2-5	NA	CASSLGWGATNQETQYF	TGTGCCAGCAGCTTAGGGTGGGGTGCGACCAACCAAGAGACCCAGTACTTC
once	TRBV7-9	TRBJ2-4	NA	CASSGKNIQYF	TGTGCCAGCAGCGGCAAAAACATTCAGTACTTC
NA	TRBV9	TRBJ2-1	TRBD2	CASSVSGTSGEQFF	TGTGCCAGCAGCGTTTCCGGGACTAGCGGTGAGCAGTTCTTC
NA	TRBV19	TRBJ2-1	TRBD2	CASSGGEGEQFF	TGTGCCAGTAGTGGGGGGGAAGGGGAGCAGTTCTTC
NA	TRBV5-6	TRBJ2-5	TRBD2	CASSLGGAPETQYF	TGTGCCAGCAGCCTCGGGGGGGCCCCAGAGACCCAGTACTTC
NA	TRBV2	TRBJ1-5	TRBD1	CASSAGGSNQPQHF	TGTGCCAGCAGTGCAGGGGGAAGCAATCAGCCCCAGCATTTT
NA	TRBV14	TRBJ2-4	TRBD2	CASSRTSGQGIQYF	TGTGCCAGCAGCCGAACTAGCGGACAAGGCATTCAGTACTTC
NA	TRBV28	TRBJ2-1	NA	CASSLWGRKSYNEQFF	TGTGCCAGCAGTTTATGGGGCAGGAAATCCTACAATGAGCAGTTCTTC
once	TRBV5-1	TRBJ2-5	NA	CASSLSRVETQYF	TGCGCCAGCAGCTTGTCTAGGGTGGAGACCCAGTACTTC
NA	TRBV25-1	TRBJ2-3	NA	CASSVPGPDTQYF	TGTGCCAGCAGTGTCCCGGGCCCAGATACGCAGTATTTT
many	TRBV5-4	TRBJ1-1	TRBD1	CASSFGTGGTEAFF	TGTGCCAGCAGCTTCGGGACAGGGGGCACTGAAGCTTTCTTT
NA	TRBV10-3	TRBJ1-4	TRBD1	CAISESGQGAQEKLFF	TGTGCCATCAGTGAGTCCGGACAGGGGGCGCAGGAAAAACTGTTTTTT
few	TRBV28	TRBJ2-5	NA	CASLQETQYF	TGTGCCAGCCTACAAGAGACCCAGTACTTC
NA	TRBV6-4	TRBJ2-2	NA	CASSDNGNTGELFF	TGTGCCAGCAGTGATAACGGGAACACCGGGGAGCTGTTTTTT
NA	TRBV7-9	TRBJ1-1	TRBD1	CASSPYRGEGNTEAFF	TGTGCCAGCAGCCCCTACAGGGGGGAAGGGAACACTGAAGCTTTCTTT
many	TRBV27	TRBJ2-5	NA	CASSPRDEETQYF	TGTGCCAGCAGTCCCCGGGACGAAGAGACCCAGTACTTC
NA	TRBV6-5	TRBJ1-1	TRBD1	CASSVSQGANTEAFF	TGTGCCAGCAGTGTCTCCCAGGGGGCTAACACTGAAGCTTTCTTT
NA	TRBV28	TRBJ1-5	NA	CAGQRGGAQPQHF	TGTGCCGGACAACGGGGGGGGGCTCAGCCCCAGCATTTT
NA	TRBV19	TRBJ2-1	NA	CASSMRVDDNEQFF	TGTGCCAGTAGTATGAGGGTAGACGACAATGAGCAGTTCTTC
NA	TRBV19	TRBJ2-5	TRBD2	CASSISSGSEETQYF	TGTGCCAGTAGTATATCCAGCGGGAGCGAAGAGACCCAGTACTTC
once	TRBV4-1	TRBJ2-7	TRBD2	CASSRLLGREDPYEQYF	TGCGCCAGCAGCCGATTATTGGGACGGGAGGACCCCTACGAGCAGTACTTC
NA	TRBV11-1	TRBJ2-5	NA	CASSLGYPGETQYF	TGTGCCAGCAGCTTGGGCTACCCGGGAGAGACCCAGTACTTC
NA	TRBV7-9	TRBJ2-5	NA	CASSPWGGGGQETQYF	TGTGCCAGCAGCCCCTGGGGGGGCGGTGGTCAAGAGACCCAGTACTTC
NA	TRBV29-1	TRBJ2-7	NA	CSVPGSYEQYF	TGCAGCGTTCCAGGGTCCTACGAGCAGTACTTC
NA	TRBV7-3	TRBJ2-3	NA	CASGNRVADTQYF	TGTGCCAGCGGGAACAGGGTCGCAGATACGCAGTATTTT
NA	TRBV10-2	TRBJ2-3	TRBD2	CASSGSLDPGLAGQGDTQYF	TGCGCCAGCAGTGGATCCCTCGACCCGGGACTAGCGGGACAAGGGGATACGCAGTATTTT
many	TRBV27	TRBJ1-2	TRBD1	CASSPRQGGNYGYTF	TGTGCCAGCAGTCCGAGACAGGGGGGGAACTATGGCTACACCTTC
NA	TRBV5-6	TRBJ1-4	NA	CASSLLGNEKLFF	TGTGCCAGCAGCTTGTTGGGAAATGAAAAACTGTTTTTT
NA	TRBV6-5	TRBJ1-1	NA	CASSYTQPASRDEAFF	TGTGCCAGCAGTTACACGCAGCCGGCTTCCCGGGATGAAGCTTTCTTT
NA	TRBV11-2	TRBJ2-3	TRBD2	CASSLSPGTSGSTQYF	TGTGCCAGCAGCTTATCTCCCGGGACTAGCGGGAGTACGCAGTATTTT
few	TRBV7-9	TRBJ1-1	TRBD1	CASSFSGQGTEAFF	TGTGCCAGCAGCTTCTCTGGACAGGGGACTGAAGCTTTCTTT
NA	TRBV18	TRBJ2-4	NA	CASSRTSAGWDIQYF	TGTGCCAGCTCACGCACCTCGGCGGGGTGGGACATTCAGTACTTC
NA	TRBV2	TRBJ1-1	NA	CASRGGPINTEAFF	TGTGCCAGCAGAGGCGGACCCATCAACACTGAAGCTTTCTTT
NA	TRBV10-3	TRBJ1-4	NA	CAISTLPKGEKLFF	TGTGCCATCAGTACTCTACCTAAGGGCGAAAAACTGTTTTTT
NA	TRBV5-4	TRBJ2-7	TRBD1	CASSPAGQGYEQYF	TGTGCCAGCAGCCCTGCGGGACAGGGCTACGAGCAGTACTTC
NA	TRBV5-8	TRBJ2-1	NA	CASSLQFRDEQFF	TGTGCCAGCAGCTTGCAGTTCCGGGATGAGCAGTTCTTC
NA	TRBV10-3	TRBJ2-2	TRBD2	CAISGAGGDTGELFF	TGTGCCATCAGTGGAGCGGGAGGGGACACCGGGGAGCTGTTTTTT
few	TRBV7-9	TRBJ2-3	NA	CASSLKRSTDTQYF	TGTGCCAGCAGCTTAAAGCGGAGCACAGATACGCAGTATTTT